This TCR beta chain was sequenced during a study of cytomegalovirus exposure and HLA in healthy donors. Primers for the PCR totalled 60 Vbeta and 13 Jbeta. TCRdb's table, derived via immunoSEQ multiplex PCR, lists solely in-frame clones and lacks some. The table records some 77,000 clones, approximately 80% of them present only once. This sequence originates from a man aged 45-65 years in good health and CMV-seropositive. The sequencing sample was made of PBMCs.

The CDR3 DNA is TGCGCCAGCAGCTTGGAGGCAGGCGGGGGCCAGCAGTACTTC. Its translation: CASSLEAGGGQQYF. J is TRBJ2-7 and V is TRBV5-1, with a possible D match to TRBD2 (7 bases). The CDR3 sequence is 14 residues long. V was clipped by 0 bases and J by 8 bases, with 15 bases between them. Germline CDR1 and CDR2: SGHRS and YFSETQ.